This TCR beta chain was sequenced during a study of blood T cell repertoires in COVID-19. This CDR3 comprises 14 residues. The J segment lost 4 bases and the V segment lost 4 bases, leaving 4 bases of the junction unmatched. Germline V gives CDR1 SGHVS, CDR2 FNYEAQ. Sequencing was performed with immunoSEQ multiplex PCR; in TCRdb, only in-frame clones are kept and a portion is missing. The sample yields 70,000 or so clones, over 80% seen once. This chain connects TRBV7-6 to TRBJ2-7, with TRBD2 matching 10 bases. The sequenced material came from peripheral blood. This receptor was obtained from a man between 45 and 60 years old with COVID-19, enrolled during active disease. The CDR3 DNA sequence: TGTGCCAGCAGCTCTGGACTAGCGGAGTACGAGCAGTACTTC. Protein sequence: CASSSGLAEYEQYF.